This T cell receptor beta chain was profiled in a study of blood T cell repertoires in COVID-19. On the study more broadly: Acute-phase and convalescent COVID-19 samples originated in the United States, Italy and Spain. The analysed material was cDNA or gDNA that came from T cells, B-cell-depleted T cells, or PBMCs.

How the authors handled the data: Estimation of nucleated cell counts relied on the amplification of reference gene primers. Sequenced by immunoSEQ multiplex PCR; TCRdb stores in-frame clones only, minus some. V and J calls and clone size follow that table, whereas D and trimming were derived from the DNA. The sample includes fewer than 400,000 clones, about 87% seen only once; the top ten take under 6%. This clone was seen more than once but under ten times. J was trimmed by 4 bases and V by 9 bases; bases with no gene match: 11. The V gene's germline CDR1 is WNHNN and CDR2 SYGVQD (reference sequence). This CDR3 spans 14 amino acids.

The rearrangement uses TRBV10-1 and TRBJ2-7, with TRBD2 identical over 8 bases. This TCR was sampled from a young man who had recovered from COVID-19. The sample was PBMCs or T cells enriched from blood (not recorded which). CDR3 DNA: TGCGCCAGATATGAAGCGGGGGCCCCATACGAGCAGTACTTC. Residues: CARYEAGAPYEQYF.